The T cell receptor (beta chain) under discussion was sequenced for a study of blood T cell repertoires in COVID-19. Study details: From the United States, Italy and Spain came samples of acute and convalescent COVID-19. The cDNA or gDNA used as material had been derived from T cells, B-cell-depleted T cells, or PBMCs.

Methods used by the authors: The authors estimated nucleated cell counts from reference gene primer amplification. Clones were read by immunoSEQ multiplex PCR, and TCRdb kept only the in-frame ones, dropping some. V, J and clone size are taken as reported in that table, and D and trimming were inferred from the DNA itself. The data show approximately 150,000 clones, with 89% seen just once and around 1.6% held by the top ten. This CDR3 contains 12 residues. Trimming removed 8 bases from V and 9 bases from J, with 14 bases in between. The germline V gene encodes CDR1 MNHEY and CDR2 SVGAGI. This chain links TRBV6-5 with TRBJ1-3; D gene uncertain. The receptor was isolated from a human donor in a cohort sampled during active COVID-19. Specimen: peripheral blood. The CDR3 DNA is TGTGCCAGCTACCGATGGGCAACCACCATATATTTT. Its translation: CASYRWATTIYF.